The sequence of this T cell receptor (beta chain) was determined in a study of T-cell reconstitution after alpha-beta-depleted transplantation in children. Library preparation (for TCRbeta) was performed with unique molecular identifiers. MiXCR, applied by TCRdb to the PCR reads, yields one record per CDR3 protein. The sample holds over 90,000 distinct CDR3 sequences, 7.5% to 9% seen once. In the case of this clonotype: What it binds is unknown.

The CDR3 length is 16 residues. The V end was cut by 1 base, the J end by 0 bases, with 7 bases between. From germline, CDR1 is LNHNV and CDR2 YYDKDF (reference sequence). The study's findings and limits: Roughly two months post-transplant, alpha-beta T cells reportedly originated from several hundred graft clones that had expanded. In some patients, recipient T cells and intrathymic progenitors surviving conditioning explained high day-60 diversity.

The receptor was derived from a boy aged 2 to 10 with acute lymphoblastic leukemia, due to receive a stem cell transplant. Here the sequenced sample was PBMCs, taken before TCRalphabeta/CD19-depleted stem cell transplant. The chain couples TRBV15 to TRBJ2-6; D ambiguous. The CDR3 protein is CATSRVFTSGANVLTF. CDR3 nucleotides: TGTGCCACCAGCAGAGTTTTCACCTCTGGGGCCAACGTCCTGACTTTC.